The 10 T cell receptor beta chains below all came from one sample that was sequenced in a study of T cell responses to AZD1222 COVID-19 vaccine. Only in-frame clones appear in the TCRdb table, and some are missing; sequencing was by immunoSEQ multiplex PCR. The sample lists around 79,000 clones, about 91% occurring once. This material consisted of peripheral blood, taken on day 0 of AZD1222 vaccination. The receptors derive from an adult in good health.

The chain is built from TRBV5-4 and TRBJ1-1; 7 bases match TRBD1. CDR1 is SGHNT and CDR2 is YYREEE in the germline V gene (reference sequence). The CDR3 runs 15 residues. The J segment lost 0 bases and the V segment lost 5 bases, leaving 7 bases of the junction unmatched. CDR3 loop: CASRAGTAMNTEAFF. CDR3 bases: TGTGCCAGCAGGGCAGGGACAGCCATGAACACTGAAGCTTTCTTT.

This clone appeared once. The V gene is TRBV6-5, the J gene TRBJ1-1; 7 positions agree with TRBD1. Germline V lookup: CDR1 MNHEY, CDR2 SVGAGI. Trimming took 2 bases from V and 3 from J; bases not matched to a gene: 0. The CDR3 sequence is 13 residues long. The CDR3 region has the DNA TGTGCCAGCAGTTACCAGGGGGACACTGAAGCTTTCTTT. This codes for CASSYQGDTEAFF.

The CDR3 DNA reads as TGCGCCAGCAGCTTGGACAGGGGTTATAATTCACCCCTCCACTTT. Amino acids: CASSLDRGYNSPLHF. V usage is TRBV5-1 and J usage is TRBJ1-6; TRBD1 agrees at 7 bases. The V gene's germline CDR1 is SGHRS and CDR2 YFSETQ. With 0 bases clipped from V and 4 bases from J, the junction kept 1 base outside the gene matches. This CDR3 spans 15 amino acids.

In DNA form, the CDR3 reads TGCGCCAGCAGCCCGGGACACTTGAACACTGAAGCTTTCTTT. It encodes CASSPGHLNTEAFF. The gene calls are TRBV5-1 and TRBJ1-1; TRBD1 is a possible D gene (6 bases). V was cut by 4 bases and J by 0 bases, with 10 bases left in between. Germline V gives CDR1 SGHRS, CDR2 YFSETQ. CDR3 length: 14 residues.

V is TRBV2 and J is TRBJ2-5; tentative D call: TRBD1 (5 bases). Germline V lookup: CDR1 SNHLY, CDR2 FYNNEI. Trimming stripped 6 bases from V and 5 bases from J, with 19 bases between. This CDR3 comprises 15 residues. CDR3 region: CASSWGSLGSETQYF. The CDR3 coding sequence is TGTGCCAGCAGCTGGGGCTCCTTAGGGTCCGAGACCCAGTACTTC.

The chain is built from TRBV27 and TRBJ2-7; maybe TRBD1 (5 bases). This CDR3 has 13 amino acids. Per the germline V gene, CDR1 is MNHEY and CDR2 is SMNVEV (reference sequence). Between the trimmed V and J ends, which lost 3 bases and 7 bases, there was a span of 13 bases. CDR3: CASSFRQRGEQYF. The CDR3 DNA follows: TGTGCCAGCAGTTTCCGGCAAAGGGGTGAGCAGTACTTC.

The chain recombines TRBV19 with TRBJ2-7; 9 bases fit TRBD1. There are 16 residues in the CDR3. CDR1 and CDR2 (germline): LNHDA, SQIVND (reference sequence). V lost 3 bases and J lost 5; bases outside the gene matches: 11. The CDR3 DNA reads TGTGCCAGTAGTATCCTCCAGGGACAGGGCTTCCACGAGCAGTACTTC. Translation gives CASSILQGQGFHEQYF.

J is TRBJ2-3 and V is TRBV11-2; 8 bases map to TRBD2. CDR3 length equals 14 residues. With V trimmed by 5 bases and J by 6 bases, 7 bases remained unmatched. CDR1 SGHAT and CDR2 FQNNGV come from the germline V gene. The CDR3 DNA is TGTGCCAGCAGCCTGAGCGGGGGAGCGGATACGCAGTATTTT. It is translated as CASSLSGGADTQYF.

This chain joins TRBV7-3 and TRBJ2-1; TRBD1 matches at 7 bases. The ends lost 3 bases at V and 0 bases at J; junction bases unmatched: 5. Germline V gene lookup returns CDR1 SGHTA and CDR2 FQGTGA. The CDR3 covers 16 residues. The CDR3 spells CASSFGRDSSYNEQFF. In DNA form, the CDR3 reads TGTGCCAGCAGCTTTGGCCGGGACAGCTCCTACAATGAGCAGTTCTTC.

This chain connects TRBV7-8 to TRBJ2-5; no clear D gene. The CDR3 contains 15 residues. Looked up from germline, CDR1 is SGHVS and CDR2 is FQNEAQ. The V gene lost 1 base and the J gene lost 1 base, with 10 bases spanning the gap. CDR3 bases: TGTGCCAGCAGCTTAGGCATACTAACCCAAGAGACCCAGTACTTC. Its translation is CASSLGILTQETQYF.